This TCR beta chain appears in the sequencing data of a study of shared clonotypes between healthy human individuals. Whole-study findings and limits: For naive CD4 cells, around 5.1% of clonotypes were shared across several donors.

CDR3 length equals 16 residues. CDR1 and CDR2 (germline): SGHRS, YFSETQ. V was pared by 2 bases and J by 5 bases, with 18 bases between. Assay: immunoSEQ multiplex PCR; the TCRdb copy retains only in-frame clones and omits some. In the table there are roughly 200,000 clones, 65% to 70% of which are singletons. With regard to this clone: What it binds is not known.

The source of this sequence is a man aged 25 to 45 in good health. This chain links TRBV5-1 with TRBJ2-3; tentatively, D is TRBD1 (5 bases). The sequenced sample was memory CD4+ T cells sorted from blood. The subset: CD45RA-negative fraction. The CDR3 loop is CASSFSFGQGIDTQYF. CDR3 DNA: TGCGCCAGCAGCTTCTCTTTTGGGCAGGGAATAGATACGCAGTATTTT.